This T cell receptor beta chain appears in the sequencing data of a study of blood T cell repertoires in COVID-19. This CDR3 spans 13 amino acids. V dropped 6 bases and J dropped 1; count of bases not matched to a gene: 3. Per the germline V gene, CDR1 is SGHRS and CDR2 is YFSETQ. Here immunoSEQ multiplex PCR was the method, and the copy in TCRdb shows in-frame clones only, minus some. Among approximately 90,000 clones, 90% were seen once, and the ten largest hold 1.7%. This sequence joins TRBV5-1 and TRBJ1-1; 7 bases line up with TRBD1. This clonotype originated in a man aged 55-75 years with acute or convalescent COVID-19. The sample was peripheral blood. CDR3 coding DNA: TGCGCCAGCATGGGACAGAGGAACACTGAAGCTTTCTTT. Amino acids: CASMGQRNTEAFF.